What follows are 14 T cell receptor beta chains derived from one specimen sequenced in a study of blood T cell repertoires in COVID-19. The method was immunoSEQ multiplex PCR; TCRdb's version includes in-frame clones alone and lacks a portion of them. This repertoire shows over 200,000 clones, 85% to 90% found once; its top ten account for approximately 6%. The source material was peripheral blood. These receptors originate from an elderly man with acute or convalescent COVID-19.

The chain is built from TRBV19 and TRBJ2-3; D is unclear. V was pared by 4 bases and J by 4 bases, with 6 bases between. The CDR3 has 12 amino acids. Germline lookup yields CDR1 LNHDA and CDR2 SQIVND (reference sequence). DNA of the CDR3: TGTGCCAGTAGTACCCCGGCAGATACGCAGTATTTT. Its protein is CASSTPADTQYF.

The V and J genes are TRBV7-8 and TRBJ2-5; a possible D gene is TRBD1 (6 bases). CDR1 is SGHVS and CDR2 is FQNEAQ in the germline V gene. The V gene lost 2 bases and the J gene lost 1 base, with 14 bases spanning the gap. There are 16 residues in the CDR3. As DNA, the CDR3 is TGTGCCAGCAGCTTAAGAGGGACATCACGCCAAGAGACCCAGTACTTC. Translating it yields CASSLRGTSRQETQYF.

The rearrangement joins TRBV7-3 to TRBJ2-2; possibly TRBD2 for D (5 bases). The germline V gene has CDR1 SGHTA and CDR2 FQGTGA. This CDR3 has 16 residues. The V gene lost 5 bases and the J gene lost 4 bases, with 17 bases spanning the gap. CDR3 sequence: CASSPAGQGPTGELFF. As DNA, the CDR3 is TGTGCCAGCAGCCCGGCGGGCCAAGGGCCCACCGGGGAGCTGTTTTTT.

The chain carries TRBV13 and TRBJ2-2; 8 positions match TRBD2. V shed 5 bases, J shed 6 bases, and the junction held 11 bases outside the gene matches. This CDR3 has 16 residues. The germline V gene has CDR1 PRHDT and CDR2 FYEKMQ (reference sequence). DNA of the CDR3: TGTGCCAGCAGCCAACGACTAGCGACTCTCCCCGGGGAGCTGTTTTTT. Translating it yields CASSQRLATLPGELFF. Full variable domain (rest looked up from reference TRBV13 and TRBJ2-2): AAGVIQSPRHLIKEKRETATLKCYPIPRHDTVYWYQQGPGQDPQFLISFYEKMQSDKGSIPDRFSAQQFSDYHSELNMSSLELGDSALYFCASSQRLATLPGELFFGEGSRLTVL.

V is TRBV28 and J is TRBJ2-1, with 7 bases fitting TRBD2. The germline CDR1 and CDR2 sequences are MDHEN and SYDVKM. The V gene end was trimmed by 6 bases and the J gene end by 12 bases; junction bases not matched to a gene: 8. The CDR3 contains 12 residues. CDR3 residues: CASRSEGRGQFF. CDR3 coding DNA: TGTGCCAGCAGGTCCGAGGGGAGGGGGCAGTTCTTC.

V usage is TRBV25-1 and J usage is TRBJ1-5; 9 bases are shared with TRBD1. Germline V CDR1 and CDR2: MGHDK, SYGVNS. Trimming at V came to 7 bases and at J to 7 bases, leaving 14 bases not matched to a gene. The CDR3 extends over 16 amino acids. The CDR3 protein is CASTSSWTGDRQPQHF. CDR3 DNA sequence: TGTGCCAGCACTTCTTCGTGGACAGGGGATAGGCAGCCCCAGCATTTT.

This clone was observed a single time. The chain uses TRBV7-2 and TRBJ2-3; unclear D gene. Germline-derived CDR1 and CDR2 are SGHTA and FQGNSA. The CDR3 totals 12 residues. V was clipped by 3 bases and J by 1 base, with 2 bases between them. The CDR3 sequence is CASSFGTDTQYF. The CDR3 bases are TGTGCCAGCAGCTTCGGCACAGATACGCAGTATTTT.

Concerning this clone: This CDR3 is also generated by other DNA sequences in the sample. J is TRBJ2-5 and V is TRBV7-2, with a weak D call TRBD1 (5 bases). The CDR3 runs to 13 residues. CDR1 and CDR2 from the germline V gene are SGHTA and FQGNSA. V was trimmed by 1 base and J by 4 bases, leaving 7 bases between them. The CDR3 DNA sequence: TGTGCCAGCAGCTTAGTAGGGGTAGAGACCCAGTACTTC. This codes for CASSLVGVETQYF. Together with reference TRBV7-2 and TRBJ2-5, the CDR3 gives the full variable domain: GAGVSQSPSNKVTEKGKDVELRCDPISGHTALYWYRQSLGQGLEFLIYFQGNSAPDKSGLPSDRFSAERTGGSVSTLTIQRTQQEDSAVYLCASSLVGVETQYFGPGTRLLVL.

The rearrangement links TRBV3-1 (or the pseudogene TRBV3-2) to TRBJ1-5; the D gene is possibly TRBD1 (6 bases). V shed 4 bases and J shed 3 bases, with 7 bases lying between them. Germline V lookup: CDR1 LGHDT, CDR2 YNNKEL (reference sequence). The CDR3 covers 13 residues. The CDR3 DNA reads as TGTGCCAGCAGCCGGACAGCCAATCAGCCCCAGCATTTT. Translation gives CASSRTANQPQHF.

This rearrangement joins TRBV6-5 to TRBJ1-5, with D possibly TRBD1 on 5 matching bases. The germline gives CDR1 MNHEY, CDR2 SVGAGI. Trimming stripped 8 bases from V and 1 base from J, with 9 bases between. The CDR3 is 13 residues long. The CDR3 DNA reads as TGTGCCAGCTCCCGGGGGAGCAATCAGCCCCAGCATTTT. Translation gives CASSRGSNQPQHF.

V and J are TRBV24-1 and TRBJ2-7, with unresolved D. The germline V and J ends were trimmed by 4 bases and 0 bases, with 12 bases remaining between them. CDR1 is KGHDR, CDR2 SFDVKD, per germline. The CDR3 has 15 amino acids. CDR3 sequence (DNA): TGTGCCACCAGTGACCCCAACTCTAGCTCCTACGAGCAGTACGTC. Translating gives CATSDPNSSSYEQYV.

The chain couples TRBV18 to TRBJ1-1; D gene unclear. V lost 1 base to trimming and J lost 1 base, with 7 bases between them. The CDR3 totals 14 residues. Germline CDR1 is KGHSH and CDR2 is LQKENI. The CDR3 coding sequence is TGTGCCAGCTCACCACTTCAGGAGAACACTGAAGCTTTCTTT. This sequence encodes CASSPLQENTEAFF. The full variable domain, rest sourced from reference TRBV18 and TRBJ1-1, is NAGVMQNPRHLVRRRGQEARLRCSPMKGHSHVYWYRQLPEEGLKFMVYLQKENIIDESGMPKERFSAEFPKEGPSILRIQQVVRGDSAAYFCASSPLQENTEAFFGQGTRLTVV.

The chain joins TRBV10-3 to TRBJ2-7; weak D call: TRBD2 (5 bases). Trimming cost V 2 bases and J 2 bases, with 16 bases left between them. Germline-derived CDR1 and CDR2 are ENHRY and SYGVKD. The CDR3 has 16 residues. The CDR3 loop reads CAISEGIRETTYEQYV. CDR3 sequence (DNA): TGTGCCATCAGTGAGGGGATTAGGGAGACGACCTACGAGCAGTACGTC.

CDR3 loop: CASGLQFRVRTSGVTDTQYF. CDR3 nucleotides: TGTGCTAGTGGTTTGCAGTTCAGGGTACGGACTAGCGGGGTGACAGATACGCAGTATTTT. The rearrangement joins TRBV12-5 to TRBJ2-3; 12 bases line up with TRBD2. Germline V CDR1 and CDR2: LGHNT, FRNRAP. The V and J ends lost 2 bases and 3 bases, in that order; junction bases with no gene match: 15. This CDR3 has 20 amino acids.